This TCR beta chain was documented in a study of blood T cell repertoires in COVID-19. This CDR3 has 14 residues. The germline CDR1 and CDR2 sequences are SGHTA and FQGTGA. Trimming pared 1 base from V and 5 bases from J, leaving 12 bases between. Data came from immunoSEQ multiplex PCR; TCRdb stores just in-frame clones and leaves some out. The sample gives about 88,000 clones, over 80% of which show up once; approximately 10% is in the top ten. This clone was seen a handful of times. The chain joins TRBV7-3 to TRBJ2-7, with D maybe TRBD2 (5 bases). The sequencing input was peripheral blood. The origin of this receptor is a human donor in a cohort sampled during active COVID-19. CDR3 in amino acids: CASSLSPEVDEQYF. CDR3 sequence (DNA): TGTGCCAGCAGCTTAAGCCCGGAGGTCGACGAGCAGTACTTC. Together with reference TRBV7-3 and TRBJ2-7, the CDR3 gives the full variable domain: GAGVSQTPSNKVTEKGKYVELRCDPISGHTALYWYRQSLGQGPEFLIYFQGTGAADDSGLPNDRFFAVRPEGSVSTLKIQRTERGDSAVYLCASSLSPEVDEQYFGPGTRLTVT.